The next 5 T cell receptor beta chains were all read from a single sample in a study of beta chain features in type 1 diabetes. Study-level findings and limits: Shortening that was moderate but significant affected the TCRB CDR3s of Type 1 diabetes patients in all four CD4+ subsets.

These receptors lack a known antigen. Of the isolated RNA, all was reverse transcribed, and so the sequenced material was expressed TCRB transcripts. Sequenced by immunoSEQ multiplex PCR; TCRdb stores in-frame clones only, minus some. In the table there are hundreds of thousands of clones, about an eighth of which are singletons. Sequencing was carried out using naive CD4+ T cells from blood. The receptors were gathered from a man between 18 and 29 years old with type 1 diabetes.

The CDR3 DNA reads as TGCGCCAGCAGCGTGGGCGGGAACACCGGGGAGCTGTTTTTT. Protein: CASSVGGNTGELFF. The V and J genes are TRBV5-1 and TRBJ2-2; D ambiguous. Trimming removed 4 bases from V and 1 base from J, with 8 bases in between. The germline V gene encodes CDR1 SGHRS and CDR2 YFSETQ. The CDR3 runs to 14 residues.

This clone showed up just a few times. The chain carries TRBV28 and TRBJ1-2; TRBD1 aligns across 8 bases. The CDR3 totals 12 residues. The trim removed 11 bases at V and 7 bases at J, leaving 9 bases unmatched. CDR1 and CDR2 (germline): MDHEN, SYDVKM. CDR3 bases: TGTGCCTCAGGGGGCGCGGTTCGTGGCTACACCTTC. This gives the protein CASGGAVRGYTF.

This clone was observed a few times. The J gene is TRBJ2-1, the V gene TRBV7-8; TRBD1 might be the D (7 bases). The V and J ends lost 3 bases and 0 bases respectively, with 15 bases between them. The CDR3 length is 17 residues. CDR1 SGHVS and CDR2 FQNEAQ come from the germline V gene. As DNA, the CDR3 is TGTGCCAGCAGCTTGGAGCCCAGGGGGGTCTCCTACAATGAGCAGTTCTTC. Protein sequence: CASSLEPRGVSYNEQFF.

This rearrangement joins TRBV2 to TRBJ1-1; D might be TRBD1 (5 bases). CDR3 length: 12 amino acids. Germline V gene data show CDR1 as SNHLY and CDR2 as FYNNEI. Between the trimmed V and J ends, which lost 6 bases and 0 bases, there was a span of 5 bases. The CDR3 coding sequence is TGTGCCAGCAGGGGGCTGAACACTGAAGCTTTCTTT. This sequence encodes CASRGLNTEAFF.

The chain is built from TRBV5-4 and TRBJ2-6; D perhaps matches TRBD1 (6 bases). CDR1 and CDR2 from the germline V gene are SGHNT and YYREEE (reference sequence). V lost 4 bases and J lost 0, with 11 bases in between. This CDR3 has 16 amino acids. This CDR3 is CASSKDSNSGANVLTF. DNA for the CDR3: TGTGCCAGCAGCAAGGACAGTAACTCTGGGGCCAACGTCCTGACTTTC. The whole variable domain, filled in from reference TRBV5-4 and TRBJ2-6, reads ETGVTQSPTHLIKTRGQQVTLRCSSQSGHNTVSWYQQALGQGPQFIFQYYREEENGRGNFPPRFSGLQFPNYSSELNVNALELDDSALYLCASSKDSNSGANVLTFGAGSRLTVL.